The 26 T cell receptor beta chains in this list originate from one sample, sequenced in a study of blood T cell repertoires in COVID-19. TCRdb's copy holds only in-frame clones and misses some; the assay was immunoSEQ multiplex PCR. Of some 320,000 clones detected, about 82% appear once; the ten largest clones hold approximately 7.5%. The sequenced sample consisted of peripheral blood. These receptors originate from a human donor in a cohort sampled during active COVID-19.

This rearrangement joins TRBV21-1 to TRBJ1-4. TRBV21-1 is noted as a pseudogene. The CDR3 runs to 17 residues. The CDR3 protein is CASSKVKVGRLEEKLFF. The CDR3 DNA reads TGTGCCAGCAGCAAAGTAAAGGTTGGGAGGTTGGAAGAAAAACTGTTTTTT.

This clone has just one count. V gene TRBV2 combines with J gene TRBJ2-7, with D perhaps TRBD2 (5 bases). In germline, CDR1 is SNHLY, CDR2 FYNNEI. The CDR3 is made up of 14 amino acids. V was pared by 6 bases and J by 1 base, with 13 bases between. This chain's CDR3 is CASRDEGRSYEQYF. The CDR3 DNA sequence: TGTGCCAGCAGGGACGAGGGTAGGTCCTACGAGCAGTACTTC.

The V and J genes are TRBV10-3 and TRBJ1-5; D is unresolved. V lost 10 bases to trimming and J lost 4 bases, with 14 bases between them. The CDR3 has 13 amino acids. CDR1 is ENHRY and CDR2 is SYGVKD in the germline V gene. CDR3 in amino acids: CATLPVLNQPQHF. Here the CDR3 DNA reads TGTGCCACCCTCCCTGTCCTAAATCAGCCCCAGCATTTT.

This rearrangement joins TRBV7-9 to TRBJ2-6; 10 bases agree with TRBD1. Per germline, CDR1 SEHNR and CDR2 FQNEAQ (reference sequence). The CDR3 has 19 residues. Trimming at V came to 5 bases and at J to 0 bases, leaving 10 bases not matched to a gene. The CDR3 protein is CASSPFAGQGHSGANVLTF. The DNA of the CDR3 is TGTGCCAGCAGCCCTTTTGCGGGACAGGGGCACTCTGGGGCCAACGTCCTGACTTTC.

This clone was found once. The chain has TRBV6-6 and TRBJ1-2; tentatively, D is TRBD1 (5 bases). V was shortened by 7 bases and J by 7 bases, with 13 bases between the two germline ends. CDR1 is MNHNY and CDR2 is SVGAGI in the germline V gene (reference sequence). The CDR3 has 12 amino acids. The CDR3 coding sequence is TGTGCCAGCACCGGCGGGGACCGTGGCTACACCTTC. Translating it yields CASTGGDRGYTF.

The V and J genes are TRBV9 and TRBJ2-2, with 11 bases fitting TRBD2. The CDR3 totals 20 residues. Looked up from germline, CDR1 is SGDLS and CDR2 is YYNGEE. V trimming: 0 bases; J trimming: 1 base; junction bases outside the gene matches: 11. DNA of the CDR3: TGTGCCAGCAGCGTAGGATCAAATAACGGACTAGCGGGGAACACCGGGGAGCTGTTTTTT. Encoded protein: CASSVGSNNGLAGNTGELFF.

This chain uses TRBV7-3 with TRBJ2-2; 8 nucleotides line up with TRBD2. The germline V gene has CDR1 SGHTA and CDR2 FQGTGA. V lost 0 bases to trimming and J lost 4 bases; unmatched junction nucleotides: 7. The CDR3 is made up of 17 amino acids. Written as DNA, the CDR3 is TGTGCCAGCAGCTTAACATTAGGCGGGGGGAGCACCGGGGAGCTGTTTTTT. It is translated as CASSLTLGGGSTGELFF.

The chain couples TRBV5-1 to TRBJ2-7; D is uncertain. The V gene's germline CDR1 is SGHRS and CDR2 YFSETQ. V was pared by 3 bases and J by 0 bases, with 13 bases between. This CDR3 is built from 15 residues. The CDR3 region is CASSSQVFSSYEQYF. The CDR3 bases are TGCGCCAGCAGCTCCCAGGTTTTCAGCTCCTACGAGCAGTACTTC.

The V call is TRBV10-2, the J call TRBJ2-1, with 8 bases identical to TRBD1. CDR3 length: 15 amino acids. Germline V gene lookup returns CDR1 WSHSY and CDR2 SAAADI. V lost 6 bases, J lost 6 bases, and 10 bases stayed unmatched. This CDR3 reads CASRETGVNSNEQFF. The CDR3 region has the DNA TGCGCCAGCAGGGAGACAGGGGTGAATAGCAATGAGCAGTTCTTC.

This clone was observed a handful of times. This chain joins TRBV14 and TRBJ1-5; perhaps TRBD1 as D (6 bases). The V gene's germline CDR1 is SGHDN and CDR2 FVKESK. The CDR3 extends over 14 amino acids. Trimming removed 6 bases at V and 1 base at J, with 10 bases between. CDR3 in DNA: TGTGCCAGCAGTTACACAGGGAGCAATCAGCCCCAGCATTTT. It specifies CASSYTGSNQPQHF.

Many counts were recorded for this clone. At the DNA level, this CDR3 is encoded by other sequences in the same sample as well. This chain connects TRBV24-1 to TRBJ2-7; 10 bases line up with TRBD1. The CDR3 covers 15 residues. Germline V gene data show CDR1 as KGHDR and CDR2 as SFDVKD. V lost 3 bases and J lost 2; bases outside the gene matches: 3. Here the CDR3 reads CATSDTGTGAYEQYF. Here the CDR3 DNA reads TGTGCCACCAGTGATACCGGGACAGGGGCCTACGAGCAGTACTTC.

The genes are TRBV12-3 or TRBV12-4 and TRBJ1-5; D call uncertain. The CDR3 spans 12 residues. The V end was cut by 3 bases, the J end by 4 bases, with 4 bases between. The CDR3 here is CASSFYNQPQHF. In DNA form, the CDR3 reads TGTGCCAGCAGTTTTTATAATCAGCCCCAGCATTTT.

This rearrangement joins TRBV5-1 to TRBJ1-1, with 7 bases aligning to TRBD1. The CDR3 is 15 amino acids. V shed 1 base, J shed 1 base, and the junction held 4 bases outside the gene matches. CDR1 and CDR2 from the germline V gene are SGHRS and YFSETQ. In DNA form, the CDR3 reads TGCGCCAGCAGCTTGTGGGACAGTAGGAACACTGAAGCTTTCTTT. This translates into CASSLWDSRNTEAFF.

This sequence joins TRBV5-4 and TRBJ2-3, with a weak D call TRBD2 (5 bases). This CDR3 has 15 amino acids. The germline CDR1 and CDR2 sequences are SGHNT and YYREEE (reference sequence). V lost 6 bases and J lost 0, with 14 bases in between. The CDR3 nucleotides are TGTGCCAGCACCACCCGGACGGGGAGCACAGATACGCAGTATTTT. Translation: CASTTRTGSTDTQYF.

This chain joins TRBV27 and TRBJ1-3; 7 bases line up with TRBD1. Looked up from germline, CDR1 is MNHEY and CDR2 is SMNVEV (reference sequence). After removal of 5 bases from V and 3 bases from J, the junction contained 7 bases not matched to a gene. CDR3 size: 15 residues. The CDR3 nucleotides read TGTGCCAGCAGTGAAGACAGGGTTGGTGGAAACACCATATATTTT. The encoded protein is CASSEDRVGGNTIYF.

The chain carries TRBV19 and TRBJ1-4; 9 nucleotides match TRBD1. V lost 4 bases, J lost 7 bases, and 1 base stayed unmatched. Germline CDR1 reads LNHDA; CDR2 reads SQIVND (reference sequence). The length of the CDR3 is 13 residues. As DNA, the CDR3 is TGTGCCAGTAGTACGGACAGGGGTGAAAAACTGTTTTTT. Residues: CASSTDRGEKLFF.

The V and J genes are TRBV9 and TRBJ1-5; TRBD1 aligns across 9 bases. The V segment lost 3 bases and the J segment 6 bases; nucleotides outside the gene matches: 10. This CDR3 contains 16 residues. Germline values: CDR1 SGDLS, CDR2 YYNGEE. CDR3 DNA: TGTGCCAGCAGCGGCGGGGGACAGGGTGACGTTCAGCCCCAGCATTTT. This encodes CASSGGGQGDVQPQHF.

The genes are TRBV27 and TRBJ2-1; D is possibly TRBD1 (6 bases). V lost 2 bases to trimming and J lost 1 base, with 12 bases between them. This CDR3 has 16 residues. CDR1 and CDR2 (germline): MNHEY, SMNVEV (reference sequence). The CDR3 DNA follows: TGTGCCAGCAGTTTACTAAGGACAGTGTCCTACAATGAGCAGTTCTTC. This gives the protein CASSLLRTVSYNEQFF.

Concerning this clone itself: A read error may account for a junction end that differs from germline. The rearrangement links TRBV5-1 to TRBJ2-7, with a weak D call TRBD1 (7 bases). From germline, CDR1 is SGHRS and CDR2 YFSETQ. This CDR3 is built from 14 residues. The CDR3 region is CASSSTGDSNEQYF. The CDR3 DNA is TGCGCCAGCAGCTCAACAGGGGACTCCAACGAGCAGTACTTC.

The CDR3 sequence: CASSTTVPGTQIEAFF. The DNA for the CDR3 is TGTGCCAGCAGTACTACCGTACCCGGGACTCAAATTGAAGCTTTCTTT. J is TRBJ1-1 and V is TRBV2; possible D gene TRBD1, 5 bases. The CDR3 has 16 residues. V lost 5 bases, J lost 7 bases, and 23 bases lay in between. Germline lookup yields CDR1 SNHLY and CDR2 FYNNEI.

The V call is TRBV9, the J call TRBJ1-5; D might be TRBD1 (6 bases). Between the trimmed V and J ends, which lost 1 base and 5 bases, there was a span of 13 bases. This CDR3 region has 15 residues. Germline CDR1 and CDR2: SGDLS and YYNGEE. CDR3 coding DNA: TGTGCCAGCAGCGTAACGGACAGCCAAGATCAGCCCCAGCATTTT. This sequence encodes CASSVTDSQDQPQHF.

The chain is built from TRBV5-1 and TRBJ2-7, with a weak D call TRBD1 (5 bases). CDR3 size: 14 residues. The ends were cut back, 1 base at V and 0 bases at J, with 8 bases in the middle. CDR1 is SGHRS, CDR2 YFSETQ, per germline. The CDR3 DNA is TGCGCCAGCAGCTTGCTAGGGGACTCCTACGAGCAGTACTTC. It encodes CASSLLGDSYEQYF. Based on the CDR3 plus reference TRBV5-1 and TRBJ2-7, the full variable domain is KAGVTQTPRYLIKTRGQQVTLSCSPISGHRSVSWYQQTPGQGLQFLFEYFSETQRNKGNFPGRFSGRQFSNSRSEMNVSTLELGDSALYLCASSLLGDSYEQYFGPGTRLTVT.

The chain couples TRBV12-5 to TRBJ1-1; D possibly corresponds to TRBD1 (5 bases). Germline-derived CDR1 and CDR2 are LGHNT and FRNRAP. This CDR3 has 16 amino acids. V lost 1 base and J lost 5, with 17 bases in between. The CDR3 is CASGLGGGGTGTEAFF. The CDR3 nucleotides are TGTGCTAGTGGTTTGGGGGGTGGAGGGACCGGTACTGAAGCTTTCTTT.

The chain uses TRBV28 and TRBJ1-3; maybe TRBD1 (6 bases). The CDR3 sequence is 13 residues long. Germline values: CDR1 MDHEN, CDR2 SYDVKM. V lost 8 bases and J 2 bases, leaving 10 bases between the germline ends. The CDR3 here is CASGKGAGNTIYF. The CDR3 DNA sequence: TGTGCCAGCGGAAAGGGGGCTGGAAACACCATATATTTT.

The V and J genes are TRBV5-4 and TRBJ2-2; 8 positions agree with TRBD1. This CDR3 spans 15 amino acids. From germline, CDR1 is SGHNT and CDR2 YYREEE (reference sequence). Losses at the gene ends were 0 bases for V and 6 bases for J; bases not matched to a gene: 4. This chain's CDR3 is CASSLGQGASGELFF. The CDR3 DNA follows: TGTGCCAGCAGCTTGGGTCAGGGGGCATCCGGGGAGCTGTTTTTT.

The genes are TRBV30 and TRBJ1-2; D might be TRBD1 (6 bases). V was pared by 0 bases and J by 5 bases, with 13 bases between. This CDR3 is 14 amino acids long. The germline gives CDR1 GTSNPN, CDR2 SVGIG (reference sequence). CDR3 sequence reads: CAWSVLNREYGYTF. Written as DNA, the CDR3 is TGTGCCTGGAGTGTATTAAACAGGGAGTATGGCTACACCTTC.